This T cell receptor (beta chain) was documented in a study of Graves' ophthalmopathy and Graves' hyperthyroidism. From germline, CDR1 is SNHLY and CDR2 FYNNEI. Trimming took 8 bases from V and 2 from J, leaving 13 bases between them. The CDR3 spans 14 residues. Using RNA transcripts, the TCR beta CDR3 regions were amplified. An opening RT-PCR round employed HTBI primers and preceded a second-round multiplex PCR. TCRdb re-called the multiplex PCR reads with MiXCR, one entry per CDR3 protein. This sample yields around 660,000 distinct CDR3 sequences, of which roughly 41% are seen a single time; more than 2.5% belongs to the top ten. The sample holds many counts of this clonotype. Other autoimmune disease, uncontrolled infection, pregnancy and lactation led to exclusion.

Sequencing was done on a sample of peripheral blood. The receptor was isolated from an adult man with Graves' ophthalmopathy. V usage is TRBV2 and J usage is TRBJ1-5, with D uncertain. CDR3 bases: TGTGCCAGCCAAAGGGTCCTGGGCAATCAGCCCCAGCATTTT. This gives the protein CASQRVLGNQPQHF.